This section outlines one TCR beta chain sequence together with its context. Its antigen is unidentified. These data belong to a study of response to subunit inactivated influenza vaccine. The study's findings and limits: The authors proposed limited new T cell recruitment per seasonal influenza vaccination.

V lost 2 bases to trimming and J lost 0 bases, with 11 bases between them. Per germline, CDR1 SGHTA and CDR2 FQGNSA. The CDR3 is made up of 16 amino acids. One entry per CDR3 protein, called by TCRdb with MiXCR from the RT-PCR reads. Of a few hundred thousand distinct CDR3 sequences in the sample, 22% were seen once. The origin of this receptor is a man between 50 and 75 years old who received an inactivated influenza vaccine. This material consisted of PBMCs from blood, taken about 20 months after vaccination. This sequence joins TRBV7-2 and TRBJ2-1; D assignment may be TRBD1 or TRBD2 (5 bases each). The DNA for the CDR3 is TGTGCCAGCAGCTTATCACGGGGCTACTCCTACAATGAGCAGTTCTTC. This gives the protein CASSLSRGYSYNEQFF.